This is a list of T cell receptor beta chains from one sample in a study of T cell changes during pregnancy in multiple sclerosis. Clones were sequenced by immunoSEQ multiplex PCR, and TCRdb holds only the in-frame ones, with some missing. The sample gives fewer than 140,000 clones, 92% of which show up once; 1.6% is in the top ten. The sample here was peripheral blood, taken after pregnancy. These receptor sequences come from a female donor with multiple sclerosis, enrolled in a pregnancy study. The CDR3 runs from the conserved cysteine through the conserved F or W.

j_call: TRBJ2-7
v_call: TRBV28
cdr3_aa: CASSSPAGTGVNEQYF

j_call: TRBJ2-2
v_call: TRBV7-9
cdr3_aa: CASSLGPGELFF

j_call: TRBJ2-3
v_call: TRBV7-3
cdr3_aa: CASSRTGRDTDTQYF

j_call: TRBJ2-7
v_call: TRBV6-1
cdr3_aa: CASSEVTLSSYEQYF

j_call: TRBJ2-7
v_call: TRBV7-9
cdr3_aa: CASSSPGLAGRVTYEQYF

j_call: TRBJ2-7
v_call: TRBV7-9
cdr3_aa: CASSPPGTSAYEQYF

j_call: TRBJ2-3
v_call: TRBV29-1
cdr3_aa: CSVRQGGTDTQYF

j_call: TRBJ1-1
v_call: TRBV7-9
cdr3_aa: CASSLSGPGLNTEAFF

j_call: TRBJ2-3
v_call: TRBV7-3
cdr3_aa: CASSPDRGDTQYF

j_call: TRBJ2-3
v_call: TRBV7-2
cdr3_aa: CASSDSGATDTQYF

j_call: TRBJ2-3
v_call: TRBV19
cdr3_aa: CASSISSFRPDTQYF

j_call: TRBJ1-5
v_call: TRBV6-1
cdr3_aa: CASKNAVRQPQHF

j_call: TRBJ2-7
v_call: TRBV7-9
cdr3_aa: CASSPEGGAYEQYF

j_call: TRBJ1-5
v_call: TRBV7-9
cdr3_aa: CASSLGGGGDQPQHF

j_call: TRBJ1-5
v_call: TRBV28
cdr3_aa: CASSLTGGVVINQPQHF

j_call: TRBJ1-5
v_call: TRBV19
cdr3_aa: CASSARTGHQPQHF

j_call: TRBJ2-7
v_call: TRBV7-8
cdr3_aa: CASSRRDSVFYEQYF

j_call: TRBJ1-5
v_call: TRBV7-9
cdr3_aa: CASSLGVAGNQPQHF

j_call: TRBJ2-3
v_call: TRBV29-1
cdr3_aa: CSVRGLAGGSTDTQYF

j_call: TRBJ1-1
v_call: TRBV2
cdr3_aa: CASSRVSSTGGSEAFF

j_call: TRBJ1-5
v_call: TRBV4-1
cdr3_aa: CASSQVGTGLEQPQHF

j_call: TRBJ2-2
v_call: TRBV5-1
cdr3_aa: CASTLRTGDAGELFF